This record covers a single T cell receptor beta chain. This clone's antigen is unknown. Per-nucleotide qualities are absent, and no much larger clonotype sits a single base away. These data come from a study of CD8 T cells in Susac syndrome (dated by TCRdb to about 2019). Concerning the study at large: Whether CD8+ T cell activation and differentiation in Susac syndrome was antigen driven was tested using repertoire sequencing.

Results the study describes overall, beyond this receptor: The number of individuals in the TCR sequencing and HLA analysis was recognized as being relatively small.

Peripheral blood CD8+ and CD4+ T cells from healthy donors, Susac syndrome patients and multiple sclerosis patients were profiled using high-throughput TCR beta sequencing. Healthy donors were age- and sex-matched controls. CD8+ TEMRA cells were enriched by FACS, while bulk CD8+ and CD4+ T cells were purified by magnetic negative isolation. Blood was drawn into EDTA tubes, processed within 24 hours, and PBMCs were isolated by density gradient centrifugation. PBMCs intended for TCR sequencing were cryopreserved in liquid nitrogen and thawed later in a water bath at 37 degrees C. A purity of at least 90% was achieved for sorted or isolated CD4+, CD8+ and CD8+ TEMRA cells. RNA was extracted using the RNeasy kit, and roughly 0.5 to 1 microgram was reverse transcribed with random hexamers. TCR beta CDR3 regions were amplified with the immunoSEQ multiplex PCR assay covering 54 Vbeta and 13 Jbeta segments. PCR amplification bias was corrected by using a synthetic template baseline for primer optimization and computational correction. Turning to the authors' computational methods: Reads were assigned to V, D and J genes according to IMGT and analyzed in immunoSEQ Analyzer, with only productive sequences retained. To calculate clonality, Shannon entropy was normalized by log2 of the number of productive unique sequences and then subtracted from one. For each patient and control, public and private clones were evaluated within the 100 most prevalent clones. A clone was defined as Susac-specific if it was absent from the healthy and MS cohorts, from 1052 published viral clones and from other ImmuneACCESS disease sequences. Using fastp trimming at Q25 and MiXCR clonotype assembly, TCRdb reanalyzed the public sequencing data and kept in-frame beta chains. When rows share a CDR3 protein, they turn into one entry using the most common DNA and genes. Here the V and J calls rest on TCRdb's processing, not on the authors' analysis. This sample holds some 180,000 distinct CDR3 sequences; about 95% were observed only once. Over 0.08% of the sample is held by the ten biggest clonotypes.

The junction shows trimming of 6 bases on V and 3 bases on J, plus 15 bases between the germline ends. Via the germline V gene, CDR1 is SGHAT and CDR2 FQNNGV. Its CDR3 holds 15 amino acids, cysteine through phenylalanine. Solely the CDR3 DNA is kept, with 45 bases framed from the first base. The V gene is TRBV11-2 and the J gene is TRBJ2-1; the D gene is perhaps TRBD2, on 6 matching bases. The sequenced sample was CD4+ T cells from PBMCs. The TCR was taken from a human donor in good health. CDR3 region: CASRPFRGSYNEQFF. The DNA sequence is TGTGCCAGCAGGCCATTTCGGGGGAGCTACAATGAGCAGTTCTTC.